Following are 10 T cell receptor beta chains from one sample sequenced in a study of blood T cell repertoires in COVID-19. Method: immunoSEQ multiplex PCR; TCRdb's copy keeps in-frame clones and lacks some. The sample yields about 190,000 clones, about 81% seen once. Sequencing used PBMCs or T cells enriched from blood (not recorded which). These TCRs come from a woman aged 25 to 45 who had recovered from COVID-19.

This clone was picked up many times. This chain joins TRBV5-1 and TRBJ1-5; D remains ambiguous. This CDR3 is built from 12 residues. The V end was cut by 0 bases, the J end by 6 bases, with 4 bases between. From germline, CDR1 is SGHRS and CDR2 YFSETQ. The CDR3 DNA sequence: TGCGCCAGCAGCTTGGACGGTCAGCCCCAGCATTTT. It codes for CASSLDGQPQHF.

Here the CDR3 reads CASSQPLGREGYEQYF. DNA for the CDR3: TGTGCCAGCAGCCAACCCCTTGGACGGGAGGGGTACGAGCAGTACTTC. The chain carries TRBV4-2 and TRBJ2-7; 8 bases fit TRBD2. The CDR3 length is 16 residues. Germline V CDR1 and CDR2: LGHNA, YNFKEQ. V shed 2 bases and J 4 bases; nucleotides not matched to a gene: 10.

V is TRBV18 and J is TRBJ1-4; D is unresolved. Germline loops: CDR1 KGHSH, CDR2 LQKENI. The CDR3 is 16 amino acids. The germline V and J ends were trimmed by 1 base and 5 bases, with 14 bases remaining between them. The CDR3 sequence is CASSPLLISGNEKLFF. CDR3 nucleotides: TGTGCCAGCTCACCACTACTCATATCGGGGAATGAAAAACTGTTTTTT.

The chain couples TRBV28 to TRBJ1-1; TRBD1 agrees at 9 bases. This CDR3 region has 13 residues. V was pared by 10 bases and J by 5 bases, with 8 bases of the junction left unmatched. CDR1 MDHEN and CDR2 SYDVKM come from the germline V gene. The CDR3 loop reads CATTGGYRTEAFF. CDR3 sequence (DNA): TGTGCCACGACAGGGGGTTATAGGACTGAAGCTTTCTTT.

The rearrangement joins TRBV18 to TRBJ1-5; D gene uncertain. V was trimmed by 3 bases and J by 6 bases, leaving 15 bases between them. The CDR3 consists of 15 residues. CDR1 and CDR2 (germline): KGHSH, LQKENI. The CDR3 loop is CASSPEGSAGQPQHF. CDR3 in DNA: TGTGCCAGCTCACCGGAGGGCAGCGCGGGTCAGCCCCAGCATTTT. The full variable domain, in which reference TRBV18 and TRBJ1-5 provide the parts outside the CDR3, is NAGVMQNPRHLVRRRGQEARLRCSPMKGHSHVYWYRQLPEEGLKFMVYLQKENIIDESGMPKERFSAEFPKEGPSILRIQQVVRGDSAAYFCASSPEGSAGQPQHFGDGTRLSIL.

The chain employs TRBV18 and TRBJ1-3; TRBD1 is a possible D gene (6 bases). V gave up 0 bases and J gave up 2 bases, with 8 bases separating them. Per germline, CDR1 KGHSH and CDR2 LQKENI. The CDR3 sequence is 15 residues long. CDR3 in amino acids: CASSPPGTTGNTIYF. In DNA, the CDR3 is TGTGCCAGCTCACCACCGGGGACAACTGGAAACACCATATATTTT.

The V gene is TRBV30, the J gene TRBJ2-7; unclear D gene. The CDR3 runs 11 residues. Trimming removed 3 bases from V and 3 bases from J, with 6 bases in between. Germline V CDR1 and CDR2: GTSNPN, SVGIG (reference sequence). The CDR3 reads CAWSKNYEQYF. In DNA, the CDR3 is TGTGCCTGGAGCAAAAACTACGAGCAGTACTTC. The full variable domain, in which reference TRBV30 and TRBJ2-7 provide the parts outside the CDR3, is SQTIHQWPATLVQPVGSPLSLECTVEGTSNPNLYWYRQAAGRGLQLLFYSVGIGQISSEVPQNLSASRPQDRQFILSSKKLLLSDSGFYLCAWSKNYEQYFGPGTRLTVT.

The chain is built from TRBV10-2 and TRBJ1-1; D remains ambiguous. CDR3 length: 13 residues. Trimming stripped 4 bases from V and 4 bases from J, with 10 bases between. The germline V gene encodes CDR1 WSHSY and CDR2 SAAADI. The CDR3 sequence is CASSGYVSTEAFF. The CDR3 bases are TGCGCCAGCAGTGGGTATGTCAGCACTGAAGCTTTCTTT.

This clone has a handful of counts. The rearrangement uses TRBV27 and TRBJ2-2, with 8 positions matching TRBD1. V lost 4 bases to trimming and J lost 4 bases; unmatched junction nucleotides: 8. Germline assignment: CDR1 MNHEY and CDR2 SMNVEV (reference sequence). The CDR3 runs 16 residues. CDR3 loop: CASSSMDRVLTGELFF. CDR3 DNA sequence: TGTGCCAGCAGTTCAATGGACAGGGTTCTCACCGGGGAGCTGTTTTTT.

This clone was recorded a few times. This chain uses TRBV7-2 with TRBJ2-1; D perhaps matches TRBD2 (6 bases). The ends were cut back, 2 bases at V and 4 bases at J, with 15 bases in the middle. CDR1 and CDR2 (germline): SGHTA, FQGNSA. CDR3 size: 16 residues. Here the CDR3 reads CASSLKGSGLYNEQFF. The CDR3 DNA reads TGTGCCAGCAGCTTAAAAGGCAGCGGGCTTTACAATGAGCAGTTCTTC.